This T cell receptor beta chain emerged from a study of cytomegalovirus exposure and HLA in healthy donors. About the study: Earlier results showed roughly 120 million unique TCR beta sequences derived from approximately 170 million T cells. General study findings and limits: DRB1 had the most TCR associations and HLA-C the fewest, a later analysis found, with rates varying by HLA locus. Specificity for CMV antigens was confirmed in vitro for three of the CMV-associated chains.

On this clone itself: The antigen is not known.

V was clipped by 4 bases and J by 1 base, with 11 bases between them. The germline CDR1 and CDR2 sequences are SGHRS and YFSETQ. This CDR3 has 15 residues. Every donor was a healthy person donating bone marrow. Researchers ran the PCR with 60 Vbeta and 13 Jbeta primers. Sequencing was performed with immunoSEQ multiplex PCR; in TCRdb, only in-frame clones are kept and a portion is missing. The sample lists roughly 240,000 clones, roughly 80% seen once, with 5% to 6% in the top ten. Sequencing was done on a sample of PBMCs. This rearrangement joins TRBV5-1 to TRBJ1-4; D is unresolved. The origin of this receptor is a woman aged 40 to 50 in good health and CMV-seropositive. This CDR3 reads CASSLGGRTNEKLFF. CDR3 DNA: TGCGCCAGCAGCCTTGGAGGGAGAACTAATGAAAAACTGTTTTTT.